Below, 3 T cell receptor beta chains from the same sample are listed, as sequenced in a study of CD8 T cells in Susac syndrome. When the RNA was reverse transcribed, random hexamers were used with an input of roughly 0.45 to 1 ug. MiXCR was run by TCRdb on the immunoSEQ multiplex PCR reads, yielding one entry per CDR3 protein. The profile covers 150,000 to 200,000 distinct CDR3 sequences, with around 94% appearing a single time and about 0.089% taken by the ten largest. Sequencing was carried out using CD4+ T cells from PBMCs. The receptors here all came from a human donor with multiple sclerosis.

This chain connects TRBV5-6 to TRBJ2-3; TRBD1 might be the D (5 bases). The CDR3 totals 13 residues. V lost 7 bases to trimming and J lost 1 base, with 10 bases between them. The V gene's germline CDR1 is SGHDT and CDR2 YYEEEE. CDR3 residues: CASSPTGTDTQYF. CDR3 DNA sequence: TGTGCCAGCTCCCCGACAGGCACAGATACGCAGTATTTT.

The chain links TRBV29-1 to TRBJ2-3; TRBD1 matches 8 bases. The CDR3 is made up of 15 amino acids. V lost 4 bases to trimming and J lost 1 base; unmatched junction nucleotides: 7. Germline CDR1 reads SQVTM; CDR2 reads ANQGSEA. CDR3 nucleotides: TGCAGCGTTGGGAGGGAGACAGGGGGCACAGATACGCAGTATTTT. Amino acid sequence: CSVGRETGGTDTQYF.

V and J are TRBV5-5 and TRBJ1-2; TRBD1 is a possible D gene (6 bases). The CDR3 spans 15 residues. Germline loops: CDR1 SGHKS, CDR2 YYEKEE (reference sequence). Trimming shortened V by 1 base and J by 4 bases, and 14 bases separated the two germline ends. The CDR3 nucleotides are TGTGCCAGCAGCTTGAATCCGGGGGCTTCCTATGGCTACACCTTC. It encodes CASSLNPGASYGYTF.